Each of the 25 T cell receptor beta chains below was sequenced from the same sample in a study of early T cells in non-severe SARS-CoV-2 infection. TCRdb fed the 5' RACE reads into MiXCR, producing one record per CDR3 protein. The sample records approximately 73,000 distinct CDR3 sequences, 10% to 15% being singletons. The sample taken for sequencing was whole blood. Receptors were obtained from an adult who was a healthcare worker with PCR-confirmed SARS-CoV-2 infection or an uninfected control (not recorded which).

The chain couples TRBV7-2 to TRBJ2-3; D possibly corresponds to TRBD1 (6 bases). This CDR3 contains 16 residues. V was shortened by 1 base and J by 2 bases, with 13 bases between the two germline ends. CDR1 and CDR2 from the germline V gene are SGHTA and FQGNSA. This chain's CDR3 is CASSLGRDTYTDTQYF. The CDR3 nucleotides are TGTGCCAGCAGCTTAGGCAGGGACACATACACAGATACGCAGTATTTT.

V is TRBV20-1 and J is TRBJ2-5; D may be TRBD2 (6 bases). CDR1 DFQATT and CDR2 SNEGSKA come from the germline V gene (reference sequence). The CDR3 contains 15 residues. V shed 5 bases and J shed 2 bases, with 18 bases lying between them. The CDR3 nucleotides are TGCAGTGCTGCCATCCCCGGGACTCTACAAGAGACCCAGTACTTC. Translating gives CSAAIPGTLQETQYF.

The V gene is TRBV29-1, the J gene TRBJ2-2; possibly TRBD1 or TRBD2 for D (5 bases each). The CDR3 has 13 amino acids. Germline CDR1 reads SQVTM; CDR2 reads ANQGSEA. Deletions cut 7 bases from V and 0 bases from J, with 9 bases between. CDR3: CSAGRTNTGELFF. The CDR3 DNA follows: TGCAGCGCGGGACGGACGAACACCGGGGAGCTGTTTTTT.

The DNA for the CDR3 is TGTGCCAGCAGCTTAATGGGAGGCTACACCTTC. Protein sequence: CASSLMGGYTF. V and J are TRBV11-2 and TRBJ1-2; no clear D gene. The CDR3 runs to 11 residues. V was shortened by 2 bases and J by 8 bases, with 6 bases between the two germline ends. CDR1 is SGHAT, CDR2 FQNNGV, per germline.

The gene calls are TRBV6-2 or TRBV6-3 and TRBJ1-5, with 7 bases fitting TRBD1. The CDR3 is 14 amino acids. From germline, CDR1 is MNHEY and CDR2 SVGEGT. The V and J ends lost 5 bases and 4 bases, in that order; junction bases with no gene match: 5. This chain's CDR3 is CASSRGTENQPQHF. The CDR3 bases are TGTGCCAGCAGTCGCGGGACAGAGAATCAGCCCCAGCATTTT.

The J gene is TRBJ2-7, the V gene TRBV6-2 or TRBV6-3, with D possibly being TRBD2 (6 bases). Germline V gene sequence: CDR1 MNHEY, CDR2 SVGEGT. The CDR3 spans 14 residues. The V gene lost 6 bases and the J gene lost 2 bases, with 14 bases spanning the gap. DNA for the CDR3: TGTGCCAGCAGCCTCGATAGGGAGGCCTACGAGCAGTACTTC. Its translation: CASSLDREAYEQYF.

This clonotype was recorded at least ten times. The chain is built from TRBV20-1 and TRBJ2-4; unclear D gene. Germline CDR1 DFQATT, CDR2 SNEGSKA (reference sequence). Trimming took off 4 bases at V and 3 bases at J, with 13 bases between the two ends. The CDR3 runs 14 residues. The CDR3 region has the DNA TGCAGTGCTACAGATCCCGGCGGCAAAAACATTCAGTACTTC. This encodes CSATDPGGKNIQYF.

The table lists this clonotype with many counts. CDR3 nucleotide sequence: TGTGCCAGCAGCTTAGGAACGAGCACAGATACGCAGTATTTT. It specifies CASSLGTSTDTQYF. This chain connects TRBV7-9 to TRBJ2-3; D is unclear. Trimming left V 1 base short and J 0 bases short, with 5 bases between. Germline V CDR1 and CDR2: SEHNR, FQNEAQ (reference sequence). There are 14 residues in the CDR3.

This clonotype was observed a handful of times. The chain recombines TRBV6-1 with TRBJ2-1, with 12 bases matching TRBD2. The CDR3 extends over 16 amino acids. V lost 5 bases and J lost 6; bases outside the gene matches: 8. The germline CDR1 and CDR2 sequences are MNHNS and SASEGT. CDR3 nucleotide sequence: TGTGCCAGCAGTAGTCCTAGCGGGGGGGCCATCAATGAGCAGTTCTTC. Translation gives CASSSPSGGAINEQFF.

This clonotype was found many times. The V call is TRBV3-1, the J call TRBJ2-6; TRBD1 agrees at 11 bases. In germline, CDR1 is LGHDT, CDR2 YNNKEL (reference sequence). V dropped 4 bases and J dropped 0; count of bases not matched to a gene: 11. The CDR3 has 20 amino acids. This CDR3 is CASSRLFPGTGGSGANVLTF. The CDR3 DNA reads TGTGCCAGCAGCCGCTTATTCCCCGGGACAGGGGGCTCTGGGGCCAACGTCCTGACTTTC.

This clonotype was detected only a few times. The CDR3 reads CASSKEWDREFQPQHF. CDR3 coding DNA: TGTGCCAGCAGCAAAGAGTGGGACAGGGAATTTCAGCCCCAGCATTTT. The V call is TRBV21-1, the J call TRBJ1-5; the D call of TRBD1 is as the table states it, not checked on the DNA. TRBV21-1 is listed as a pseudogene. CDR3 length equals 16 residues.

This clonotype appeared many times. The genes are TRBV6-4 and TRBJ2-1; 12 bases are shared with TRBD2. This CDR3 spans 15 amino acids. Germline-derived CDR1 and CDR2 are MRHNA and SNTAGT. V shed 0 bases, J shed 6 bases, and the junction held 0 bases outside the gene matches. CDR3: CASSDSTSGSNEQFF. CDR3 coding DNA: TGTGCCAGCAGTGACTCGACTAGCGGGAGCAATGAGCAGTTCTTC.

This clonotype was seen ten or more times. The CDR3: CASARERGFYEQYF. CDR3 DNA sequence: TGTGCCAGCGCCAGGGAGCGGGGCTTTTACGAGCAGTACTTC. This rearrangement joins TRBV11-2 to TRBJ2-7; 7 nucleotides agree with TRBD2. This CDR3 has 14 residues. V gave up 8 bases and J gave up 4 bases; unmatched junction bases: 11. The germline gives CDR1 SGHAT, CDR2 FQNNGV.

This clonotype was observed many times. J is TRBJ2-1 and V is TRBV24-1; D is possibly TRBD1 or TRBD2 (5 bases each). The germline V and J ends were trimmed by 8 bases and 5 bases, with 15 bases remaining between them. Germline assignment: CDR1 KGHDR and CDR2 SFDVKD. CDR3 length: 14 residues. The CDR3 reads CATKLGTENNEQFF. The CDR3 DNA sequence: TGTGCCACCAAACTTGGGACGGAAAACAATGAGCAGTTCTTC.

The table lists this clonotype with a few counts. J is TRBJ1-2 and V is TRBV6-6; D is uncertain. Looked up from germline, CDR1 is MNHNY and CDR2 is SVGAGI (reference sequence). V lost 7 bases and J 5 bases, leaving 14 bases between the germline ends. The CDR3 covers 13 residues. CDR3 DNA sequence: TGTGCCAGCACCACTGGGGTAGGGTATGGCTACACCTTC. This sequence encodes CASTTGVGYGYTF.

In this sample, this clonotype turned up a few times. V is TRBV7-2 and J is TRBJ1-1; no clear D gene. With 2 bases removed from V and 3 bases from J, the gap between germline ends came to 13 bases. The germline CDR1 and CDR2 sequences are SGHTA and FQGNSA. The CDR3 runs 15 residues. The CDR3 region has the DNA TGTGCCAGCAGCTTAAGGCGGGTCGAGGACACTGAAGCTTTCTTT. It yields the protein CASSLRRVEDTEAFF.

The V and J genes are TRBV27 and TRBJ2-5; the match to TRBD1 covers 8 bases. The germline CDR1 and CDR2 sequences are MNHEY and SMNVEV (reference sequence). The CDR3 is made up of 17 amino acids. With V trimmed by 6 bases and J by 3 bases, 15 bases remained unmatched. CDR3 in amino acids: CASRGGSIQGVEETQYF. CDR3 bases: TGTGCCAGCAGGGGAGGCTCCATACAGGGGGTTGAAGAGACCCAGTACTTC.

This chain joins TRBV28 and TRBJ2-7, with D possibly TRBD1 on 5 matching bases. The CDR3 has 15 amino acids. CDR1 and CDR2 (germline): MDHEN, SYDVKM. The V end lost 7 bases, the J end lost 3 bases, and 19 bases lay between the germline ends. This chain's CDR3 is CASNPALTGDYEQYF. DNA for the CDR3: TGTGCCAGCAACCCTGCCCTTACAGGAGACTACGAGCAGTACTTC. Using reference TRBV28 and TRBJ2-7 for the parts outside the CDR3, the full variable domain is DVKVTQSSRYLVKRTGEKVFLECVQDMDHENMFWYRQDPGLGLRLIYFSYDVKMKEKGDIPEGYSVSREKKERFSLILESASTNQTSMYLCASNPALTGDYEQYFGPGTRLTVT.

This sequence joins TRBV29-1 and TRBJ1-2; D unclear. V dropped 7 bases and J dropped 3 bases, with 12 bases sitting between them. CDR1 and CDR2 from the germline V gene are SQVTM and ANQGSEA. The CDR3 consists of 12 residues. Here the CDR3 reads CSARTEDYGYTF. As DNA, the CDR3 is TGCAGCGCTCGGACGGAAGACTATGGCTACACCTTC.

For this clonotype: The CDR3 does not close with the conserved phenylalanine or tryptophan, likely indicating a read error. The chain joins TRBV12-3 or TRBV12-4 to TRBJ2-3; D gene ambiguous. CDR3 length equals 15 residues. The V and J ends lost 6 bases and 3 bases respectively, with 16 bases between them. CDR3 in DNA: TGTGCCAGCAGCCTGCGGAGCTTACAAACAGATACGCAGTATCTT. Translation: CASSLRSLQTDTQYL.

In its sample, this clonotype was seen many times. This rearrangement joins TRBV4-2 to TRBJ2-7; the D is unclear. The CDR3 contains 14 residues. Trimming removed 1 base from V and 7 bases from J, with 14 bases in between. CDR1 and CDR2 (germline): LGHNA, YNFKEQ. The CDR3 is CASSQARQTEEQYF. The CDR3 DNA reads TGTGCCAGCAGCCAAGCAAGGCAGACCGAGGAGCAGTACTTC.

V and J are TRBV9 and TRBJ1-1; no reliable D call. V shed 0 bases and J shed 5 bases, with 8 bases lying between them. Germline CDR1 and CDR2: SGDLS and YYNGEE. The CDR3 is 13 amino acids. The CDR3 DNA reads TGTGCCAGCAGCGTAGAGAGTGGTACTGAAGCTTTCTTT. This codes for CASSVESGTEAFF.

This clonotype was recorded many times. The chain combines TRBV30 with TRBJ1-1; 9 bases are shared with TRBD1. CDR1 is GTSNPN, CDR2 SVGIG, per germline (reference sequence). This CDR3 has 15 amino acids. The junction had 13 bases not matched to a gene; V was cut back by 0 bases and J by 11 bases. The CDR3 DNA sequence: TGTGCCTGGAGTGTCTACTTTACTGGACAGGGGAATGCTTTCTTT. As protein: CAWSVYFTGQGNAFF.

This clonotype has only a few counts. The chain employs TRBV29-1 and TRBJ2-7, with D hard to call. Germline lookup yields CDR1 SQVTM and CDR2 ANQGSEA. This CDR3 comprises 13 residues. Between the trimmed V and J ends, which lost 3 bases and 0 bases, there was a span of 9 bases. The DNA for the CDR3 is TGCAGCGTTGAGTACAAGCACTCCTACGAGCAGTACTTC. Translated, it gives CSVEYKHSYEQYF.

This clonotype was observed once. One end of the junction does not line up with germline, which may come from a read error. The chain recombines TRBV7-7 with TRBJ2-3; possibly TRBD2 for D (7 bases). This CDR3 has 18 amino acids. Germline V CDR1 and CDR2: SSHAT, FNYEAQ (reference sequence). CDR3 sequence: CASTPHTGGIKGTDTQYF. The CDR3 DNA reads as TGTGCTAGCACCCCCCACACGGGGGGCATAAAAGGCACAGATACGCAGTATTTT.